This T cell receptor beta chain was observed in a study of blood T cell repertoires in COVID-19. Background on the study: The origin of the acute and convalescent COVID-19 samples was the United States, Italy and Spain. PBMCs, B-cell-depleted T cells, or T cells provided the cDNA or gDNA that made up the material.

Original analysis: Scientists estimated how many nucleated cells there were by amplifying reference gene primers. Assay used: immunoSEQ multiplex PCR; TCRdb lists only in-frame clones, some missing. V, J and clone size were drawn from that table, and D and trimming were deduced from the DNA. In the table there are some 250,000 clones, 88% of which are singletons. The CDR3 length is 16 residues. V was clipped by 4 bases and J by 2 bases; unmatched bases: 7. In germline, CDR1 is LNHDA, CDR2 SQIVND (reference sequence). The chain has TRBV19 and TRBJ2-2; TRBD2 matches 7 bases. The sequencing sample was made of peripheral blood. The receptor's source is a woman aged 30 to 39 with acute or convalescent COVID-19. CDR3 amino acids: CASSTQGLYNTGELFF. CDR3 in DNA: TGTGCCAGTAGTACCCAGGGACTATACAACACCGGGGAGCTGTTTTTT.